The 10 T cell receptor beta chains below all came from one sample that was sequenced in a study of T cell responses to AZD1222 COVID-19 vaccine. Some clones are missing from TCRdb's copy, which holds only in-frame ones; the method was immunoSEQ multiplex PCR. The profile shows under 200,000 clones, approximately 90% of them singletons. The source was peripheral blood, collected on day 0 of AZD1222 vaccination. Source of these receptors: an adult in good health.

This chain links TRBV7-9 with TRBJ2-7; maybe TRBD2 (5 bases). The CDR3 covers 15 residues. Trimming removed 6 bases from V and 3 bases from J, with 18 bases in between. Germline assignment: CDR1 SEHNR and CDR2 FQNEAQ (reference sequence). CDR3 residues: CASRPGLFSDYEQYF. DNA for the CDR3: TGTGCCAGCAGACCCGGACTTTTTTCCGACTACGAGCAGTACTTC.

This CDR3 is CATSRGLAPGVSTYEQYF. The CDR3 nucleotides are TGTGCCACCAGCAGAGGATTAGCCCCGGGAGTCTCGACCTACGAGCAGTACTTC. The J gene is TRBJ2-7, the V gene TRBV15; tentative D call: TRBD2 (6 bases). The CDR3 length is 18 residues. In germline, CDR1 is LNHNV, CDR2 YYDKDF (reference sequence). Trimming took 1 base from V and 2 from J, leaving 21 bases between them.

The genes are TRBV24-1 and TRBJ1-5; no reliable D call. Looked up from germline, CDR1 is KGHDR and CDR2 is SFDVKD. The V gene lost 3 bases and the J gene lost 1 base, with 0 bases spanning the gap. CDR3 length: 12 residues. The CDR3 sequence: CATSDSNQPQHF. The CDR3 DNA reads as TGTGCCACCAGTGATAGCAATCAGCCCCAGCATTTT.

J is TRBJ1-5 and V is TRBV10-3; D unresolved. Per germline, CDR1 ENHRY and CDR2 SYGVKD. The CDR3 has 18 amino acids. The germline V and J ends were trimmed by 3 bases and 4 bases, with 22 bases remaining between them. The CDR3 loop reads CAISDGSGSTRRNQPQHF. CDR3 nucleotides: TGTGCCATCAGTGATGGGTCGGGGTCGACAAGGAGGAATCAGCCCCAGCATTTT.

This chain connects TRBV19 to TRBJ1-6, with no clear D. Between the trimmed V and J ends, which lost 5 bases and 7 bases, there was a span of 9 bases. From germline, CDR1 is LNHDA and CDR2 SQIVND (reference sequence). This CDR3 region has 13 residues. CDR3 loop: CASSPRRNSPLHF. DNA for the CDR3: TGTGCCAGTAGTCCCCGGAGGAATTCACCCCTCCACTTT.

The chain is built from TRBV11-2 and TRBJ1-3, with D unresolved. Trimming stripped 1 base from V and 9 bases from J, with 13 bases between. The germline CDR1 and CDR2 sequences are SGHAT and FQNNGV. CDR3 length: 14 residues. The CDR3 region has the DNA TGTGCCAGCAGCTTAGCAGTGTCCTGGGGCACCATATATTTT. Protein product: CASSLAVSWGTIYF.

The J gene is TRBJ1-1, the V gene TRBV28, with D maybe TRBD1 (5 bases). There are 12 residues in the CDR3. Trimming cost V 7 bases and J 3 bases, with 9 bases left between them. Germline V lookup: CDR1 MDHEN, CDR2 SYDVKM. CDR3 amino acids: CASNWGDTEAFF. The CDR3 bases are TGTGCCAGCAATTGGGGGGACACTGAAGCTTTCTTT.

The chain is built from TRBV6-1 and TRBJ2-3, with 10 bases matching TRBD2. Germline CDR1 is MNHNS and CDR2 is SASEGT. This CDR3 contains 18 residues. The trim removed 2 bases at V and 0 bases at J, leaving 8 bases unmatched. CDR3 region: CASSERLAGASSTDTQYF. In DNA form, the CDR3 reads TGTGCCAGCAGTGAACGGCTAGCGGGAGCCTCTAGCACAGATACGCAGTATTTT.

DNA of the CDR3: TGTGCCAGCAGCTCCCGGGGCCGGACTAACTATGGCTACACCTTC. Translation gives CASSSRGRTNYGYTF. The chain joins TRBV7-9 to TRBJ1-2; a weak D match, TRBD1 (5 bases). The germline V gene encodes CDR1 SEHNR and CDR2 FQNEAQ (reference sequence). The germline V and J ends were trimmed by 4 bases and 0 bases, with 12 bases remaining between them. This CDR3 spans 15 amino acids.

The CDR3 region is CASSIVNTEAFF. CDR3 sequence (DNA): TGTGCCAGTAGTATAGTGAACACTGAAGCTTTCTTT. The chain recombines TRBV19 with TRBJ1-1; D not certain. The germline V gene has CDR1 LNHDA and CDR2 SQIVND (reference sequence). The CDR3 extends over 12 amino acids. V dropped 1 base and J dropped 0 bases, with 0 bases sitting between them.